This T cell receptor (beta chain) was observed in a study of blood T cells in healthy people across ages. The authors ran a second PCR of 7 to 11 cycles using a sample-barcoded 5' primer and a J-beta primer mix. TCRdb reanalysed the 5' RACE reads using MiXCR and keeps one entry per CDR3 protein. This repertoire shows some 940,000 distinct CDR3 sequences, 25% to 30% found once; its top ten account for roughly 10%. CDR1 and CDR2 from the germline V gene are MNHNY and SVGAGI (reference sequence). V gave up 7 bases and J gave up 0 bases, with 9 bases separating them. The CDR3 covers 13 residues. The data were also submitted as part of a second study, on T cells of mothers and their children.

This receptor was obtained from a woman aged 40 to 50 in good health. The sequenced sample was blood. The chain joins TRBV6-6 to TRBJ1-1, with D tentatively TRBD1 (6 bases). For the CDR3, the DNA is TGTGCCAGCAAAGGACAGATGAACACTGAAGCTTTCTTT. Translated, it gives CASKGQMNTEAFF.